The 20 T cell receptor beta chains reported below all come from one sample, sequenced in a study of blood T cells in healthy people across ages. For the second PCR, which ran for roughly 6 to 12 cycles, a sample-barcoded 5' primer and a J-beta primer mix were used. TCRdb independently ran MiXCR on the 5' RACE reads; one entry per CDR3 protein. The data show roughly 1,700,000 distinct CDR3 sequences, roughly 27% seen once. The sample was blood. The receptors were gathered from a woman in her 30s in good health.

Remarks on this clonotype: An end of the junction differs from the germline gene, which may be a read error. The chain recombines TRBV29-1 with TRBJ2-7; TRBD2 agrees at 11 bases. This CDR3 is 14 amino acids long. Per the germline V gene, CDR1 is SQVTM and CDR2 is ANQGSEA. DNA for the CDR3: TGCGGCGTTGAATCAACTAGCGGGGGATACGAGCAGTACTTC. It translates to CGVESTSGGYEQYF.

V is TRBV10-3 and J is TRBJ2-5, with 7 bases that match TRBD1. The CDR3 covers 14 residues. The germline V gene has CDR1 ENHRY and CDR2 SYGVKD. J was trimmed by 1 base and V by 5 bases; bases with no gene match: 4. The CDR3 sequence is CAISSTGSQETQYF. The CDR3 DNA reads as TGTGCCATCAGTTCGACAGGGAGCCAAGAGACCCAGTACTTC.

Turning to this clonotype: An end of the junction does not agree with germline; a read error may underlie this. The V and J genes are TRBV20-1 and TRBJ2-3, with TRBD2 matching 8 bases. The CDR3 totals 15 residues. CDR1 is DFQATT and CDR2 is SNEGSKA in the germline V gene (reference sequence). CDR3 bases: TGCAGTGCTAGACGGGGGGGGGCTAGCACAGATACTCAGTATTTT. This encodes CSARRGGASTDTQYF.

This clonotype was counted a few times. This chain uses TRBV20-1 with TRBJ2-4; 12 nucleotides line up with TRBD2. Trimming removed 5 bases from V and 13 bases from J; junction bases left unmatched: 18. This CDR3 region has 16 residues. Germline V lookup: CDR1 DFQATT, CDR2 SNEGSKA (reference sequence). For the CDR3, the DNA is TGCAGTGCTGCCATTCCCGGACTAGCGGGGTCCAATGAGCAGTACTTC. It translates to CSAAIPGLAGSNEQYF.

This clonotype was counted many times. The chain couples TRBV7-3 to TRBJ2-1, with D unclear. Germline CDR1 SGHTA, CDR2 FQGTGA. The CDR3 has 15 residues. V was trimmed by 2 bases and J by 3 bases, leaving 11 bases between them. Here the CDR3 reads CASSLGRGDYNEQFF. The CDR3, as DNA: TGTGCCAGCAGCTTAGGCCGCGGCGACTACAATGAGCAGTTCTTC.

This clonotype was counted between two and nine times. V gene TRBV24-1 combines with J gene TRBJ2-5; D may be TRBD2 (6 bases). Germline CDR1 reads KGHDR; CDR2 reads SFDVKD. The CDR3 consists of 13 residues. V was pared by 3 bases and J by 5 bases, with 9 bases between. CDR3 loop: CATSDGGMETQYF. CDR3 coding DNA: TGTGCCACCAGTGATGGAGGGATGGAGACCCAGTACTTC.

This clonotype has a single count. The chain combines TRBV29-1 with TRBJ1-1; perhaps TRBD1 as D (5 bases). The germline V gene encodes CDR1 SQVTM and CDR2 ANQGSEA. The CDR3 spans 10 residues. V lost 6 bases, J lost 11 bases, and 13 bases lay in between. CDR3 protein: CSVAGRLAFF. CDR3 nucleotide sequence: TGCAGCGTCGCGGGACGGTTGGCTTTCTTT.

The chain has TRBV28 and TRBJ1-5, with D maybe TRBD1 (6 bases). Germline V gives CDR1 MDHEN, CDR2 SYDVKM. The CDR3 has 15 residues. V dropped 6 bases and J dropped 7 bases, with 19 bases sitting between them. CDR3 DNA: TGTGCCAGCAGACTAAACTCGGGGGGCAGGCAGCCCCAGCATTTT. This translates into CASRLNSGGRQPQHF.

This clonotype showed up many times. The chain links TRBV10-3 to TRBJ2-1; D is tentatively TRBD1 or TRBD2 (6 bases each). CDR1 and CDR2 from the germline V gene are ENHRY and SYGVKD. The CDR3 spans 14 residues. Trimming took off 3 bases at V and 4 bases at J, with 10 bases between the two ends. CDR3 region: CAISERGLYNEQFF. The DNA of the CDR3 is TGTGCCATCAGTGAACGGGGGCTATACAATGAGCAGTTCTTC.

This clonotype was detected many times. The chain couples TRBV6-2 or TRBV6-3 to TRBJ1-5, with a possible D match to TRBD1 (5 bases). V lost 11 bases, J lost 5 bases, and 22 bases lay in between. The CDR3 is 15 residues long. Germline CDR1 is MNHEY and CDR2 is SVGEGT. As DNA, the CDR3 is TGTGCCTCATCCCAGGGACGGACGGGACATCAGCCCCAGCATTTT. Translated, it gives CASSQGRTGHQPQHF.

This clonotype was detected a few times. The chain couples TRBV4-1 to TRBJ2-7; D is possibly TRBD1 or TRBD2 (5 bases each). The CDR3 consists of 17 residues. Germline CDR1 MGHRA, CDR2 YSYEKL. The germline V and J ends were trimmed by 6 bases and 0 bases, with 21 bases remaining between them. In nucleotides, the CDR3 is TGCGCCAGCAGTCAGATTACCCCGGGACGGAGCTCCTACGAGCAGTACTTC. Its protein product is CASSQITPGRSSYEQYF.

J is TRBJ2-1 and V is TRBV10-3; 9 bases are shared with TRBD1. Germline V gives CDR1 ENHRY, CDR2 SYGVKD. The J segment lost 7 bases and the V segment lost 11 bases, leaving 9 bases of the junction unmatched. The CDR3 is made up of 13 amino acids. The CDR3 loop is CAGGGQGRNEQFF. As DNA, the CDR3 is TGTGCCGGGGGGGGACAGGGTAGGAATGAGCAGTTCTTC.

The chain combines TRBV7-9 with TRBJ1-2; D is possibly TRBD1 (5 bases). The CDR3 loop spans 16 amino acids. CDR1 is SEHNR and CDR2 is FQNEAQ in the germline V gene (reference sequence). V dropped 5 bases and J dropped 0 bases, with 16 bases sitting between them. CDR3 residues: CASSTPGTLANYGYTF. As DNA, the CDR3 is TGTGCCAGCAGCACCCCCGGGACGTTAGCTAACTATGGCTACACCTTC.

The chain uses TRBV28 and TRBJ2-7; 8 nucleotides match TRBD1. This CDR3 region has 14 residues. In germline, CDR1 is MDHEN, CDR2 SYDVKM. Germline trimming cut 9 bases from V and 7 bases from J; bases unmatched to any gene: 14. The CDR3 DNA reads as TGTGCCAGTGCGGACAGGGAGTTTTACAATGAGCAGTACTTC. Protein: CASADREFYNEQYF.

The V call is TRBV12-3 or TRBV12-4, the J call TRBJ1-3, with D maybe TRBD1 (6 bases). This CDR3 spans 15 amino acids. Trimming cost V 6 bases and J 0 bases, with 12 bases left between them. CDR3: CASSSRGYSGNTIYF. CDR3 DNA sequence: TGTGCCAGCAGCTCCAGGGGTTACTCTGGAAACACCATATATTTT.

This clonotype was seen a few times. The gene calls are TRBV7-2 and TRBJ2-1; D possibly corresponds to TRBD2 (5 bases). The CDR3 consists of 16 residues. The germline V gene has CDR1 SGHTA and CDR2 FQGNSA. V was cut by 1 base and J by 0 bases, with 10 bases left in between. The CDR3 spells CASSLGTYSSYNEQFF. For the CDR3, the DNA is TGTGCCAGCAGCTTAGGGACTTATAGCTCCTACAATGAGCAGTTCTTC.

This clonotype was recorded a few times. The chain links TRBV15 to TRBJ2-1; 8 bases align to TRBD1. J lost 8 bases, V lost 1 base, and 10 bases had no gene match. The CDR3 covers 16 residues. Germline V gene sequence: CDR1 LNHNV, CDR2 YYDKDF (reference sequence). This CDR3 reads CATSRAGTGFGDEQFF. The CDR3 DNA is TGTGCCACCAGCAGAGCGGGGACAGGCTTTGGTGATGAGCAGTTCTTC.

V is TRBV7-3 and J is TRBJ2-3; weak D call: TRBD2 (5 bases). The CDR3 loop spans 15 amino acids. CDR1 is SGHTA and CDR2 is FQGTGA in the germline V gene. Trimming took 5 bases from V and 4 from J, leaving 16 bases between them. The CDR3 DNA sequence: TGTGCCAGCAGCCCACTGGAGGTAGTAGCAGATACGCAGTATTTT. Its protein is CASSPLEVVADTQYF.

The V gene is TRBV29-1, the J gene TRBJ2-7; 7 positions agree with TRBD1. CDR1 is SQVTM and CDR2 is ANQGSEA in the germline V gene. This CDR3 has 14 residues. The trim removed 5 bases at V and 0 bases at J, leaving 7 bases unmatched. The CDR3 sequence is CSVSYRGSSYEQYF. The CDR3 coding sequence is TGCAGCGTTAGTTACAGGGGAAGCTCCTACGAGCAGTACTTC.

The chain employs TRBV2 and TRBJ2-5; 13 nucleotides line up with TRBD2. The length of the CDR3 is 15 residues. CDR1 is SNHLY, CDR2 FYNNEI, per germline. V dropped 7 bases and J dropped 5; count of bases not matched to a gene: 7. DNA for the CDR3: TGTGCCAGCAACCCGGGACTAGCGGGACTGGAGACCCAGTACTTC. Translating gives CASNPGLAGLETQYF.